One and the same sample provided the 4 T cell receptor beta chains below, sequenced in a study of cytomegalovirus exposure and HLA in healthy donors listed by TCRdb under 2017. The receptor library was made with the immunoSEQ multiplex PCR assay. The source is immuneACCESS, and TCRdb retained only in-frame sequences with V and J called. Part of the clones is not carried over; for the studies checked, unresolved V genes explain less than half of this, and the remainder is unexplained. The sample contains about 110,000 clones, approximately 85% of them found a single time. The ten largest clonotypes hold roughly 3% of the sample. Material: PBMCs. The receptors were gathered from a woman aged 18 to 35 in good health and CMV-seronegative.

The gene calls are TRBV5-1 and TRBJ1-5; D possibly corresponds to TRBD1 (5 bases). The V gene's germline CDR1 is SGHRS and CDR2 YFSETQ. Trimming removed 0 bases from V and 6 bases from J, with 13 bases in between. The CDR3 contains 15 residues. The CDR3 DNA reads TGCGCCAGCAGCTTGGAGCCTGGGGGGGGTCAGCCCCAGCATTTT. This sequence encodes CASSLEPGGGQPQHF.

The V gene is TRBV28, the J gene TRBJ2-7, with 9 bases identical to TRBD1. With V trimmed by 5 bases and J by 4 bases, 9 bases remained unmatched. Germline V gene lookup returns CDR1 MDHEN and CDR2 SYDVKM. The CDR3 is 15 residues long. The CDR3 here is CASSPPGTGSYEQYF. The CDR3, as DNA: TGTGCCAGCAGTCCCCCCGGGACAGGGTCGTACGAGCAGTACTTC.

CDR3: CASSLSSGGNYEQYF. In DNA, the CDR3 is TGCGCCAGCAGCCTGTCTAGCGGGGGTAACTACGAGCAGTACTTC. The V and J genes are TRBV4-1 and TRBJ2-7; 10 bases align to TRBD2. V gave up 4 bases and J gave up 3 bases; unmatched junction bases: 6. CDR3 length equals 15 residues. CDR1 is MGHRA and CDR2 is YSYEKL in the germline V gene.

The gene calls are TRBV7-7 and TRBJ2-3; D may be TRBD1 (6 bases). Per germline, CDR1 SSHAT and CDR2 FNYEAQ (reference sequence). The CDR3 loop spans 14 amino acids. Trimming removed 6 bases at V and 4 bases at J, with 14 bases between. CDR3 nucleotides: TGTGCCAGCAGTCCAGGGGCACGGGCAGATACGCAGTATTTT. Translated, it gives CASSPGARADTQYF.